Listed below are T cell receptor beta chains from one sample, sequenced in a study of cytomegalovirus exposure and HLA in healthy donors. TCRdb keeps only in-frame clones here, not all; method: immunoSEQ multiplex PCR. The data contain roughly 60,000 clones, roughly 94% of them singletons. The sample comprised PBMCs. These receptors originate from a woman aged 18-29 years in good health and CMV-seropositive. Each CDR3 is given with its conserved first and last residue. A D gene is named only where the DNA matches it firmly. Clone size, where shown, is once, few, many, or a class for clones that have expanded.

d_call,clone_size,j_call,v_call,cdr3_nt,cdr3_aa
.,.,TRBJ2-7,TRBV7-8,TGTGCCAGCAGCTTAGACAGGTTCCTCTCCTACGAGCAGTACTTC,CASSLDRFLSYEQYF
TRBD1,.,TRBJ2-2,TRBV19,TGTGCCAGTAGGGACCGGGACAGGGGTTACACCGGGGAGCTGTTTTTT,CASRDRDRGYTGELFF
.,.,TRBJ1-1,TRBV7-8,TGTGCCAGCAGCTTAGGACCTGGCGGGAGAAACACTGAAGCTTTCTTT,CASSLGPGGRNTEAFF
.,.,TRBJ2-3,TRBV10-1,TGCGCCAGCAGTGGTCTTGAGGGCGGCACAGATACGCAGTATTTT,CASSGLEGGTDTQYF
.,.,TRBJ1-5,TRBV2,TGTGCCAGCAGGGACAGTGGGAATCAGCCCCAGCATTTT,CASRDSGNQPQHF
TRBD1,once,TRBJ2-7,TRBV7-9,TGTGCCAGCAGCCCTTCCGGGACAGGGTCTTACGAGCAGTACTTC,CASSPSGTGSYEQYF
.,.,TRBJ2-1,TRBV6-5,TGTGCCAGCAGTGACAGTACCCCCTACAATGAGCAGTTCTTC,CASSDSTPYNEQFF
.,.,TRBJ1-2,TRBV9,TGTGCCAGCAGCGTAGTTGGGGCTGGCTACACCTTC,CASSVVGAGYTF
TRBD1,.,TRBJ2-7,TRBV28,TGTGCCAGCAGTCTCCAGGGGGCCGACGAGCAGTACTTC,CASSLQGADEQYF
TRBD2,once,TRBJ2-1,TRBV7-2,TGTGCCAGCAGCTTAGGGGCAGCGGGGGCTTACAATGAGCAGTTCTTC,CASSLGAAGAYNEQFF
.,.,TRBJ1-1,TRBV6-6,TGTGCCAGCAGTCCCAGGAACATGAACACTGAAGCTTTCTTT,CASSPRNMNTEAFF
TRBD2,once,TRBJ2-7,TRBV2,TGTGCCAGCAGAACTAGCGGGGGCCTATACGAGCAGTACTTC,CASRTSGGLYEQYF
.,once,TRBJ2-7,TRBV29-1,TGCAGCGTTGGAGTACAGGCTCGGACCTACGAGCAGTACTTC,CSVGVQARTYEQYF
.,once,TRBJ1-2,TRBV6-1,TGTGCCAGCAGTGGAGGGCTCGTTAACTATGGCTACACCTTC,CASSGGLVNYGYTF
TRBD1,.,TRBJ2-7,TRBV7-3,TGTGCCAGCAGCGAGGGACAGACCTACGAGCAGTACTTC,CASSEGQTYEQYF
.,.,TRBJ2-3,TRBV4-3,TGCGCCAGCAGCCAAGAGGTTTCCCCGGGAGCCGAGGCAGATACGCAGTATTTT,CASSQEVSPGAEADTQYF
TRBD2,.,TRBJ2-3,TRBV9,TGTGCCAGCAGCAACCCACTAGCGGGGGTCACAGATACGCAGTATTTT,CASSNPLAGVTDTQYF
.,.,TRBJ2-7,TRBV5-1,TGCGCCAGCAGCTTCGGCGGTACAATCTACGAGCAGTACTTC,CASSFGGTIYEQYF
TRBD1,.,TRBJ1-4,TRBV4-3,TGCGCCAGCAGCCAATCGACAGGGTCCACTAATGAAAAACTGTTTTTT,CASSQSTGSTNEKLFF
.,once,TRBJ2-1,TRBV6-7,TGTGCCAGCATCAAGGGGGGAGGGTCTGACGATGAGCAGTTCTTC,CASIKGGGSDDEQFF
.,many,TRBJ1-5,TRBV9,TGTGCCAGCAGCGTACCAGGGCAGCCCCAGCATTTT,CASSVPGQPQHF
.,.,TRBJ1-3,TRBV4-2,TGTGCCAGCAGCCAAGATCTCCAGGGATCAAACACCATATATTTT,CASSQDLQGSNTIYF
.,.,TRBJ1-6,TRBV7-6,TGTGCCAGCAGCTCCGATGGCCTAGAATCACCCCTCCACTTT,CASSSDGLESPLHF
.,.,TRBJ2-1,TRBV28,TGTGCCAGCAGAAGTCCAGAGGGCTCCTACAATGAGCAGTTCTTC,CASRSPEGSYNEQFF
TRBD2,once,TRBJ2-3,TRBV11-2,TGTGCCAGCAGCGTGGGACTAGCGCCCGGCACAGATACGCAGTATTTT,CASSVGLAPGTDTQYF
TRBD1,.,TRBJ1-1,TRBV5-1,TGCGCCAGCAGCTTGGCCGGGGGACAGATGGAGCCCGAAGCTTTCTTT,CASSLAGGQMEPEAFF
.,.,TRBJ1-1,TRBV4-1,TGCGCCAGCAGCCAAGAAGCAGGGTTTTTGACGGCTTTCTTT,CASSQEAGFLTAFF
.,.,TRBJ1-1,TRBV11-2,TGTGCCAGCAGCTTAGGAGGGTCTTTGGCTTTCTTT,CASSLGGSLAFF
.,once,TRBJ2-6,TRBV6-1,TGTGCCAGCAGTGAAGGCCAGGGTGTTGCCACTGGGGCCAACGTCCTGACTTTC,CASSEGQGVATGANVLTF
TRBD1,.,TRBJ2-7,TRBV27,TGTGCCAGCACCCCCGACAGGGCAGGGACCTACGAGCAGTACTTC,CASTPDRAGTYEQYF
.,.,TRBJ2-7,TRBV4-1,TGCGCCAGCAGCCCCCGTAGCTCCTACGAGCAGTACTTC,CASSPRSSYEQYF
TRBD2,.,TRBJ2-4,TRBV27,TGTGCCAGCAGTGGGGGGACTAGCGGGAAGGTCATTCAGTACTTC,CASSGGTSGKVIQYF
.,.,TRBJ2-4,TRBV5-4,TGTGCCAGCAGCTGGAGGGGGGGGAGTGACATTCAGTACTTC,CASSWRGGSDIQYF
TRBD1,.,TRBJ1-2,TRBV28,TGTGCCAGCAGATACAGGGGGGTTAACTATGGCTACACCTTC,CASRYRGVNYGYTF
.,.,TRBJ2-3,TRBV10-1,TGCGCCAGCAGTGAGTCGATGGAGGGCCGCACAGATACGCAGTATTTT,CASSESMEGRTDTQYF
TRBD1,.,TRBJ2-4,TRBV25-1,TGTGCCAGCAGTGAATCTGGTCGGACAGGGAGAAACATTCAGTACTTC,CASSESGRTGRNIQYF
.,.,TRBJ1-5,TRBV28,TGTGCCAGCAGTTTGGCAGGGAACTATCAGCCCCAGCATTTT,CASSLAGNYQPQHF
TRBD1,.,TRBJ1-2,TRBV28,TGTGCCAGCAGCGACAGGGGCGAAGACTATGGCTACACCTTC,CASSDRGEDYGYTF
.,.,TRBJ1-1,TRBV5-4,TGTGCCAGCAGCTTGGAGGCGGACACTGAAGCTTTCTTT,CASSLEADTEAFF
.,few,TRBJ1-1,TRBV4-2,TGTGCCAGCAGCTGGACAGCTACGAACACTGAAGCTTTCTTT,CASSWTATNTEAFF
.,once,TRBJ2-2,TRBV10-1,TGCGCCAGCAAGCTCGGGGAGCTGTTTTTT,CASKLGELFF
TRBD1,.,TRBJ2-3,TRBV11-2,TGTGCCAGCAGTAGACCCGGGACAGGCACATATCATACGCAGTATTTT,CASSRPGTGTYHTQYF
.,.,TRBJ1-1,TRBV5-4,TGTGCCAGCAGCCTGATGGACATATTGAACACTGAAGCTTTCTTT,CASSLMDILNTEAFF
TRBD1,.,TRBJ2-7,TRBV29-1,TGCAGCGTTGCCAGGACAGGGGGCTACGAGCAGTACTTC,CSVARTGGYEQYF
.,.,TRBJ2-5,TRBV12-5,TGTGCTAGTGGTTTGGGCGGGGCCCGCGAGACCCAGTACTTC,CASGLGGARETQYF
.,.,TRBJ2-6,TRBV5-6,TGTGCCAGCAGCCTCCAGGTGAGCTCTGGGGCCAACGTCCTGACTTTC,CASSLQVSSGANVLTF
TRBD2,.,TRBJ2-1,TRBV10-3,TGTGCCATCAGGGGCGAGCGGGAGGTAACCTACAATGAGCAGTTCTTC,CAIRGEREVTYNEQFF
TRBD1,.,TRBJ1-5,TRBV19,TGTGCCAGTAGTATAGTCGACAGGGCGACATCGCAGCCCCAGCATTTT,CASSIVDRATSQPQHF
.,.,TRBJ2-3,TRBV11-2,TGTGCCAGCAGCTTAGCTGCAGATACGCAGTATTTT,CASSLAADTQYF
TRBD2,.,TRBJ2-5,TRBV9,TGTGCCAGCAGCGAGGCGGGGGTAGAGACCCAGTACTTC,CASSEAGVETQYF
TRBD2,.,TRBJ2-1,TRBV11-2,TGTGCCAGCAGTTTGGGACTAGCGGGAGTCGGGGGGAAATTCTTC,CASSLGLAGVGGKFF
.,.,TRBJ2-5,TRBV11-2,TGTGCCAGCAGCTCCGAGTGGTCCGGGGAGACCCAGTACTTC,CASSSEWSGETQYF
.,.,TRBJ2-5,TRBV27,TGTGCCAGCAGAGCCCCCGGAGGAGAGACCCAGTACTTC,CASRAPGGETQYF
.,.,TRBJ1-1,TRBV5-6,TGTGCCAGCAGCCTCGACACTGAAGCTTTCTTT,CASSLDTEAFF